This T cell receptor beta chain was observed in a study of T-cell reconstitution after alpha-beta-depleted transplantation in children. Preparation of the TCRbeta library was carried out with unique molecular identifiers. Using its own MiXCR run on the PCR reads, TCRdb lists one record per CDR3 protein. The sample holds about 610,000 distinct CDR3 sequences; roughly a tenth are singletons and the top ten take about 4%. This clonotype has a count of ten or more. At one end, the junction sequence differs from germline, possibly due to a read error. This CDR3 has 14 amino acids. Germline-derived CDR1 and CDR2 are SSHAT and FNYEAQ (reference sequence).

The input for sequencing was PBMCs from the stem cell graft donor, taken from the stem cell graft. This chain links TRBV7-7 with TRBJ2-2; D gene unclear. This TCR derives from a human donor who donated a stem cell graft to a child with acute myeloid leukemia. The CDR3 DNA follows: TGTGCTAGCAGCTTAGTTTTCCACACCGGGGAGCTGTTTTTT. Translating it yields CASSLVFHTGELFF.